Sequencing of this T cell receptor beta chain was carried out in a study of cytomegalovirus exposure and HLA in healthy donors. Across the whole study: Later analysis reported that the approximately 110 validation repertoires shared the platform of the roughly 710 first-cohort repertoires.

The repertoire was sequenced with immunoSEQ multiplex PCR; TCRdb's copy has only in-frame clones and lacks some. In the table there are 150,000 to 200,000 clones, approximately 86% of which are singletons. The donors were members of the roughly 130-subject validation cohort (separate from the approximately 730-subject first cohort). A word on this clone: Its antigen is as yet unknown.

Whole-study findings and limits: Associated with cytomegalovirus, according to the listing, were approximately 160 TCR beta chains.

The clonotype comes from a man younger than 35 in good health and CMV-seropositive. Input material: PBMCs.

CDR3 sequence (DNA): TGTGCCAGCAGACGTACCGGGACAGGGGCGAGCGAGCAGTACTTC. It is translated as CASRRTGTGASEQYF. The V call is TRBV28, the J call TRBJ2-7, with 10 bases that match TRBD1. CDR3 length equals 15 residues. Germline-derived CDR1 and CDR2 are MDHEN and SYDVKM. V dropped 6 bases and J dropped 6; count of bases not matched to a gene: 11.